A selection of T cell receptor beta chains follows, all from one sample in a study of identifying expanded T cells in peripheral blood. Assay used: immunoSEQ multiplex PCR; TCRdb lists only in-frame clones, some missing. The table has tens of thousands of clones, 70% to 90% seen once. The material sequenced was blood. These receptors all come from a person aged 18 to 75 in good health. The CDR3 runs from the conserved cysteine through the conserved F or W. Fields, in order: V gene, clone size, CDR3 length, J gene, D gene, CDR3 DNA, CDR3 protein. D genes are given only for firm matches. Clone size appears in some rows only: once, few, many, or a class for an expanded clone.

>TRBV11-3|NA|15|TRBJ1-2|TRBD1
TGTGCCAGCAGCTCCCTGACAGGGGAGGACTATGGCTACACCTTC
CASSSLTGEDYGYTF
>TRBV30|few|11|TRBJ1-4|NA
TGTGCCTGGAGTATAAGGGAAAAACTGTTTTTT
CAWSIREKLFF
>TRBV25-1|NA|15|TRBJ1-5|NA
TGTGCCAGCAGTGATATTTCCAGCAACAATCAGCCCCAGCATTTT
CASSDISSNNQPQHF
>TRBV4-1|NA|22|TRBJ1-4|TRBD1
TGCGCCAGCAGCCAAGATAGGTTTCGGGACAGGAAAACCAGTCTCGCTAATGAAAAACTGTTTTTT
CASSQDRFRDRKTSLANEKLFF
>TRBV10-1|NA|16|TRBJ1-1|NA
TGCGCCAGCAGTCTAAGGGGGGTCCCGTCGAACACTGAAGCTTTCTTT
CASSLRGVPSNTEAFF
>TRBV7-9|NA|10|TRBJ1-2|NA
TGTGCCAGCAGCAATTCTGGCTACACCTTC
CASSNSGYTF
>TRBV18|NA|16|TRBJ1-3|NA
TGTGCCAGCTCACCCTCCTCTCAAATTTATGGAAACACCATATATTTT
CASSPSSQIYGNTIYF
>TRBV11-3|NA|15|TRBJ2-3|NA
TGTGCCAGCAGCTATAACCGGGGCCTCACAGATACGCAGTATTTT
CASSYNRGLTDTQYF
>TRBV7-7|NA|14|TRBJ2-5|TRBD1
TGTGCCAGCAGCTCAACAGGGGGCGAAGAGACCCAGTACTTC
CASSSTGGEETQYF
>TRBV18|few|13|TRBJ1-2|NA
TGTGCCAGCTCACCGATCGGGGGTGATGGCTACACCTTC
CASSPIGGDGYTF
>TRBV7-2|NA|12|TRBJ2-7|NA
TGTGCCAGCAGTCGAATAGCGCTCGAGCAGTACTTC
CASSRIALEQYF
>TRBV7-2|NA|12|TRBJ1-2|NA
TGTGCCAGCAGCTTATCAGGGTGGCCCTACACCTTC
CASSLSGWPYTF
>TRBV6-6|NA|15|TRBJ2-3|NA
TGTGCCAGCAGCGACACAGGGTCCACTGGAGATACGCAGTATTTT
CASSDTGSTGDTQYF
>TRBV30|NA|15|TRBJ2-1|NA
TGTGCCTGGAGTGTAATGGCAGGGGCCTACAATGAGCAGTTCTTC
CAWSVMAGAYNEQFF
>TRBV19|NA|15|TRBJ2-1|TRBD1
TGTGCCAGTAGTCTCGCCGGGACAGGGCTCAATGAGCAGTTCTTC
CASSLAGTGLNEQFF
>TRBV7-8|NA|13|TRBJ1-6|NA
TGTGCCAGCAGCCGGGACTATAATTCACCCCTCCACTTT
CASSRDYNSPLHF
>TRBV18|NA|15|TRBJ1-2|TRBD1
TGTGCCAGCTCACCACCGGGGACAGGGAGGAGTGGCTACACCTTC
CASSPPGTGRSGYTF
>TRBV6-1|NA|13|TRBJ2-3|NA
TGTGCCAGCAGTGTTACAGGGACAGATACGCAGTATTTT
CASSVTGTDTQYF
>TRBV6-5|NA|14|TRBJ2-1|NA
TGTGCCAGCAGTTTATCAGGTTCGGGCAATGAGCAGTTCTTC
CASSLSGSGNEQFF
>TRBV7-9|NA|16|TRBJ2-7|NA
TGTGCCAGCAGCTCATTTCCGGTCAAAGAAGACGGGGGGCAGTACTTC
CASSSFPVKEDGGQYF
>TRBV6-1|few|16|TRBJ2-7|TRBD1
TGTGCCAGCAGTCAAGGATGGACAGGCTTATCCTACGAGCAGTACTTC
CASSQGWTGLSYEQYF
>TRBV7-9|NA|15|TRBJ1-1|TRBD1
TGTGCCAGCAGCTCCCCAGGGGGCGCGAACACTGAAGCTTTCTTT
CASSSPGGANTEAFF
>TRBV28|NA|17|TRBJ2-2|TRBD1
TGTGCCACCCGTTCTCCGGGACAGGGGCATTACACCGGGGAGCTGTTTTTT
CATRSPGQGHYTGELFF
>TRBV30|NA|15|TRBJ2-3|TRBD2
TGTGCCTGGAGTCGTAGCGGGGCAACCACAGATACGCAGTATTTT
CAWSRSGATTDTQYF
>TRBV21-1|NA|16|TRBJ2-7|NA
TGTGCCAGCAGCAAAGTCCCACAGGGTTGGTCCTACGAGCAGTACTTC
CASSKVPQGWSYEQYF
>TRBV5-6|NA|14|TRBJ1-4|NA
TGTGCCAGCAACCCCGGAAGGTTTAATGAAAAACTGTTTTTT
CASNPGRFNEKLFF
>TRBV11-2|NA|14|TRBJ1-1|NA
TGTGCCAGCACCCCCTCCCCCCGTAACACTGAAGCTTTCTTT
CASTPSPRNTEAFF
>TRBV4-3|NA|16|TRBJ1-5|NA
TGCGCCAGCAGCCAAGACCTAGGGTCCCGTAATCAGCCCCAGCATTTT
CASSQDLGSRNQPQHF
>TRBV6-5|NA|14|TRBJ1-1|NA
TGTGCCAGCAGCTCGCGGACAGACGGGACTGAAGCTTTCTTT
CASSSRTDGTEAFF